The T cell receptor (beta chain) described here comes from a study of blood T cell repertoires in COVID-19. As for the study in general: Researchers got acute and convalescent COVID-19 samples from the United States, Italy and Spain. The cDNA or gDNA used as material had been derived from T cells, B-cell-depleted T cells, or PBMCs.

Only a few counts were recorded for this clone. In the source study's methods: From reference gene primer amplification, estimates of nucleated cell counts were derived. Measured with immunoSEQ multiplex PCR; TCRdb has only the in-frame clones, and not every one. V and J calls and clone size follow that table, whereas D and trimming were derived from the DNA. This sample has approximately 100,000 clones, with approximately 80% found just once. The sample comprised peripheral blood. The clonotype originates from a man aged 65 to 79 with active or convalescent COVID-19.

This CDR3 is CASSHLTSGGPYNEQFF. CDR3 sequence (DNA): TGTGCCAGCAGCCACCTAACTAGCGGGGGGCCGTACAATGAGCAGTTCTTC. The chain carries TRBV4-2 and TRBJ2-1, with 12 bases matching TRBD2. Trimming at V came to 3 bases and at J to 4 bases, leaving 7 bases not matched to a gene. CDR3 length: 17 amino acids. Germline CDR1 is LGHNA and CDR2 is YNFKEQ.